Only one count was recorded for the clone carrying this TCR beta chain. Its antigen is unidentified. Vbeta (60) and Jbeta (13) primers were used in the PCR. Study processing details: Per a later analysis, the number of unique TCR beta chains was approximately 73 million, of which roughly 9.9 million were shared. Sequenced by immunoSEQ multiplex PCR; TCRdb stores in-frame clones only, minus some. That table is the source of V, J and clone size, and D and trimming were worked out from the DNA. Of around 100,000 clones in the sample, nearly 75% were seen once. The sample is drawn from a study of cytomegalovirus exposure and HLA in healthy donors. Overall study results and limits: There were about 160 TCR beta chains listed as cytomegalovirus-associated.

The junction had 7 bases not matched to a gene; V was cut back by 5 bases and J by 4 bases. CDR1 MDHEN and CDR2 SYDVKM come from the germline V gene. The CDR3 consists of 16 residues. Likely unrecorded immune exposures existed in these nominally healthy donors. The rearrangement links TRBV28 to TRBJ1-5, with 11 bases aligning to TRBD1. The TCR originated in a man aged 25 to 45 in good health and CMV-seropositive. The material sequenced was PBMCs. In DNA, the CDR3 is TGTGCCAGCAGTCTCACCGGGACAGGGGGGAATCAGCCCCAGCATTTT. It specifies CASSLTGTGGNQPQHF. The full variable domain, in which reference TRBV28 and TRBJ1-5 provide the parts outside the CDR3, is DVKVTQSSRYLVKRTGEKVFLECVQDMDHENMFWYRQDPGLGLRLIYFSYDVKMKEKGDIPEGYSVSREKKERFSLILESASTNQTSMYLCASSLTGTGGNQPQHFGDGTRLSIL.